Below, 15 T cell receptor beta chains from the same sample are listed, as sequenced in a study of blood T cell repertoires in COVID-19. Method: immunoSEQ multiplex PCR; TCRdb's copy keeps in-frame clones and lacks some. The sample contains over 55,000 clones, more than 65% of which appear only once. Sequencing used peripheral blood. The source is an elderly man with COVID-19, enrolled during active disease.

The chain joins TRBV6-2 or TRBV6-3 to TRBJ2-3; D is undetermined. V gave up 0 bases and J gave up 2 bases, with 6 bases separating them. The germline CDR1 and CDR2 sequences are MNHEY and SVGEGT. The CDR3 runs 14 residues. The CDR3: CASSYSDTTDTQYF. CDR3 sequence (DNA): TGTGCCAGCAGTTACTCCGACACCACAGATACGCAGTATTTT.

The chain has TRBV18 and TRBJ2-7, with D unresolved. Germline values: CDR1 KGHSH, CDR2 LQKENI. This CDR3 contains 12 residues. Trimming pared 5 bases from V and 0 bases from J, leaving 5 bases between. CDR3 in DNA: TGTGCCAGCTCATCGAGCTCCTACGAGCAGTACTTC. This gives the protein CASSSSSYEQYF.

The V gene is TRBV2, the J gene TRBJ1-5, with a tentative D call TRBD1 (5 bases). The V end was cut by 3 bases, the J end by 0 bases, with 6 bases between. Germline V gene sequence: CDR1 SNHLY, CDR2 FYNNEI. The CDR3 spans 14 residues. The CDR3 protein is CASSDRVSNQPQHF. The CDR3 coding sequence is TGTGCCAGCAGTGACAGGGTTAGCAATCAGCCCCAGCATTTT.

The rearrangement links TRBV15 to TRBJ1-1; 9 nucleotides line up with TRBD1. Germline V gene sequence: CDR1 LNHNV, CDR2 YYDKDF (reference sequence). CDR3 length: 16 residues. Unmatched junction bases numbered 5, after V lost 2 bases and J lost 1 base. The DNA for the CDR3 is TGTGCCACCAGCAGACCCCCGGGACAGGGGAACACTGAAGCTTTCTTT. It encodes CATSRPPGQGNTEAFF. Full variable domain (remainder filled in from reference TRBV15 and TRBJ1-1): DAMVIQNPRYQVTQFGKPVTLSCSQTLNHNVMYWYQQKSSQAPKLLFHYYDKDFNNEADTPDNFQSRRPNTSFCFLDIRSPGLGDTAMYLCATSRPPGQGNTEAFFGQGTRLTVV.

J is TRBJ2-7 and V is TRBV27, with 9 bases matching TRBD2. The CDR3 covers 15 residues. Germline V gene sequence: CDR1 MNHEY, CDR2 SMNVEV (reference sequence). With V trimmed by 0 bases and J by 6 bases, 6 bases remained unmatched. The CDR3 protein is CASSLSRLAGSEQYV. The CDR3 DNA is TGTGCCAGCAGTTTATCTAGGCTAGCGGGAAGCGAGCAGTACGTC.

The gene calls are TRBV6-6 and TRBJ1-1; TRBD1 matches 7 bases. The CDR3 spans 15 residues. With 11 bases clipped from V and 1 base from J, the junction kept 13 bases outside the gene matches. CDR1 and CDR2 (germline): MNHNY, SVGAGI (reference sequence). The CDR3 sequence is CAGTSTGDANTEAFF. In nucleotides, the CDR3 is TGTGCCGGGACATCAACAGGGGATGCGAACACTGAAGCTTTCTTT.

The chain has TRBV19 and TRBJ1-2; tentative D call: TRBD1 (5 bases). V lost 4 bases, J lost 2 bases, and 23 bases lay in between. The length of the CDR3 is 18 residues. The germline V gene encodes CDR1 LNHDA and CDR2 SQIVND (reference sequence). CDR3 in DNA: TGTGCCAGTAGTAGAGAGGGACTAGGAATGGGGAGAAACTATGGCTACACCTTC. Translation gives CASSREGLGMGRNYGYTF.

The chain combines TRBV20-1 with TRBJ2-1, with D possibly matching TRBD2 (5 bases). The CDR3 length is 14 residues. The V end lost 3 bases, the J end lost 2 bases, and 11 bases lay between the germline ends. Germline V gene lookup returns CDR1 DFQATT and CDR2 SNEGSKA (reference sequence). CDR3 in amino acids: CSASGLSPYNEQFF. The DNA for the CDR3 is TGCAGTGCTAGTGGACTCTCCCCCTACAATGAGCAGTTCTTC.

For the CDR3, the DNA is TGTGCCAGCAGCCGGACAGGCCGCTCTGGGGCCAACGTCCTGACTTTC. Amino acid sequence: CASSRTGRSGANVLTF. This chain links TRBV5-8 with TRBJ2-6, with 7 bases matching TRBD1. With 4 bases clipped from V and 0 bases from J, the junction kept 4 bases outside the gene matches. The CDR3 is 16 amino acids. Germline CDR1 SGHTS, CDR2 YDEGEE.

This chain connects TRBV30 to TRBJ2-1; a weak D match, TRBD1 (5 bases). Germline values: CDR1 GTSNPN, CDR2 SVGIG (reference sequence). The CDR3 length is 14 residues. The ends were cut back, 4 bases at V and 4 bases at J, with 14 bases in the middle. The DNA for the CDR3 is TGTGCCTGGAATAAACAGGTAAATTACAATGAGCAGTTCTTC. Translating gives CAWNKQVNYNEQFF.

This chain joins TRBV5-1 and TRBJ1-3; D uncertain. The germline V gene has CDR1 SGHRS and CDR2 YFSETQ. Trimming removed 1 base at V and 1 base at J, with 9 bases between. The CDR3 has 15 residues. The chain's CDR3 is CASSLPGGSGNTIYF. Here the CDR3 DNA reads TGCGCCAGCAGCTTGCCGGGAGGTTCTGGAAACACCATATATTTT.

The CDR3 is CAGAGGRISNTGELFF. DNA for the CDR3: TGTGCCGGTGCGGGGGGCCGGATTTCGAACACCGGGGAGCTGTTTTTT. The chain has TRBV28 and TRBJ2-2; TRBD2 agrees at 8 bases. The ends lost 11 bases at V and 0 bases at J; junction bases unmatched: 11. From germline, CDR1 is MDHEN and CDR2 SYDVKM. This CDR3 region has 16 residues.

The genes are TRBV6-5 and TRBJ2-1, with D possibly matching TRBD1 (6 bases). V dropped 6 bases and J dropped 4 bases, with 16 bases sitting between them. Germline values: CDR1 MNHEY, CDR2 SVGAGI. The CDR3 has 15 amino acids. DNA of the CDR3: TGTGCCAGCAGCGTCCGGGACACCACTTACAATGAGCAGTTCTTC. Translated: CASSVRDTTYNEQFF.

This rearrangement joins TRBV11-2 to TRBJ1-4; 8 positions match TRBD1. V gave up 6 bases and J gave up 1 base; unmatched junction bases: 4. Germline CDR1 is SGHAT and CDR2 is FQNNGV. The CDR3 is made up of 15 amino acids. The CDR3: CASRRTGLTNEKLFF. CDR3 nucleotides: TGTGCCAGCAGACGGACAGGGCTAACTAATGAAAAACTGTTTTTT.

This CDR3 is CATSGQPNQPQHF. The CDR3 DNA reads as TGTGCCACCAGTGGACAGCCCAATCAGCCCCAGCATTTT. The chain combines TRBV24-1 with TRBJ1-5, with TRBD1 as a possible D gene (5 bases). The V gene lost 5 bases and the J gene lost 3 bases, with 7 bases spanning the gap. The germline V gene encodes CDR1 KGHDR and CDR2 SFDVKD. The length of the CDR3 is 13 residues.